The clone carrying this TCR beta chain was picked up one time. Its antigen is unknown. The data derive from a study of cytomegalovirus exposure and HLA in healthy donors. Study-wide results and limits: The study labeled fewer than 200 TCR beta chains cytomegalovirus-associated. Many donors carried some public TCRs, although rarity characterized most TCR sequences.

The PCR employed 60 Vbeta primers together with 13 Jbeta primers. Measured with immunoSEQ multiplex PCR; TCRdb has only the in-frame clones, and not every one. Of 130,000 or so clones listed, about 73% are singletons. Germline V gene data show CDR1 as SGHAT and CDR2 as FQDESV (reference sequence). The CDR3 length is 11 residues. Trimming took off 8 bases at V and 0 bases at J, with 5 bases between the two ends. The receptor comes from a woman in her forties in good health and CMV-seronegative. The gene calls are TRBV11-1 and TRBJ2-7; D not certain. The sample comprised PBMCs. The CDR3 protein is CASAVSYEQYF. The DNA of the CDR3 is TGTGCCAGCGCAGTCTCCTACGAGCAGTACTTC.